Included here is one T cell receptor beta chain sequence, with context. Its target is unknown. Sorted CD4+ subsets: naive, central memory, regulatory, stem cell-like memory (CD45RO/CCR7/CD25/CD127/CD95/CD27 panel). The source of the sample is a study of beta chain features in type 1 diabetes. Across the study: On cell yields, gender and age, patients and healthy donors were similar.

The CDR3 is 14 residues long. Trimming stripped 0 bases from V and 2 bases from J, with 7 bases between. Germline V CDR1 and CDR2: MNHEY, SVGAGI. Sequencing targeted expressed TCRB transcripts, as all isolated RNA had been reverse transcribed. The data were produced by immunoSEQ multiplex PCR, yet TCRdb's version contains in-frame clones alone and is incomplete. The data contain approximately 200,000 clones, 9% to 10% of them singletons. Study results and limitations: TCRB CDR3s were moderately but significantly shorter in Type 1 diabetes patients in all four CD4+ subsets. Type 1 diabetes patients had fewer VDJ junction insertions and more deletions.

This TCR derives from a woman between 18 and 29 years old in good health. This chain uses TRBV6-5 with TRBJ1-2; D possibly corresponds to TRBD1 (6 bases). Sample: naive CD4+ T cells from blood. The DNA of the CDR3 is TGTGCCAGCAGTTACTCCGACAGGAACTATGGCTACACCTTC. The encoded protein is CASSYSDRNYGYTF.